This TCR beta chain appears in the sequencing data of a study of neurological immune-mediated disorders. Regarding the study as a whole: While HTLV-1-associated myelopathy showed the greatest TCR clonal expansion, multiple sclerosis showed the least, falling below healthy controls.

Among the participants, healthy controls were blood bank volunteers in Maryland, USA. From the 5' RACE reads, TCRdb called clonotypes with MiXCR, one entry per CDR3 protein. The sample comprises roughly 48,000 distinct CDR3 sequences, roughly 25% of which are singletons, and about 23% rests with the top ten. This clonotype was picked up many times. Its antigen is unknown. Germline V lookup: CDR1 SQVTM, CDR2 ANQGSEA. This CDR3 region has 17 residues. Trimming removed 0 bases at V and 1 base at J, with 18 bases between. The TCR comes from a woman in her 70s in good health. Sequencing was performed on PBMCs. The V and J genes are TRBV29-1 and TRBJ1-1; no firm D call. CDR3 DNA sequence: TGCAGCGTTGAAGAAGCCACTAAATCCAGAGGGAACACTGAAGCTTTCTTT. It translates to CSVEEATKSRGNTEAFF.